A selection of T cell receptor beta chains follows, all from one sample in a study of blood T cell repertoires in COVID-19. This table comes from immunoSEQ multiplex PCR, and its TCRdb copy is limited to in-frame clones, with some not included. The profile shows 150,000 to 200,000 clones, 82% of them singletons. Sample: PBMCs or T cells enriched from blood (not recorded which). All receptors come from a woman aged 60-75 years with acute COVID-19. CDR3s include the opening cysteine and the closing phenylalanine or tryptophan. A D gene is named only where the DNA matches it firmly. A clone size is listed for some rows: how often the clone was seen (once, few, many), or a class if it is expanded.

clone size: -; CDR3 length: 14; D gene: TRBD1; J gene: TRBJ1-1; V gene: TRBV2; CDR3 DNA: TGTGCCAGCAGTGCGGACAGGGCGAACACTGAAGCTTTCTTT; CDR3 protein: CASSADRANTEAFF
clone size: -; CDR3 length: 16; D gene: TRBD1; J gene: TRBJ1-1; V gene: TRBV5-1; CDR3 DNA: TGCGCCAGCAGCCCGGGACAGGGGAGCCCTAAGACTGAAGCTTTCTTT; CDR3 protein: CASSPGQGSPKTEAFF
clone size: -; CDR3 length: 12; D gene: TRBD1; J gene: TRBJ2-7; V gene: TRBV2; CDR3 DNA: TGTGCCAGCGGGACAGGGTTTGGGGAGCAGTACTTC; CDR3 protein: CASGTGFGEQYF
clone size: -; CDR3 length: 15; D gene: -; J gene: TRBJ1-5; V gene: TRBV9; CDR3 DNA: TGTGCCAGCAGCGTAGGGCCAAATAGCAATCAGCCCCAGCATTTT; CDR3 protein: CASSVGPNSNQPQHF
clone size: -; CDR3 length: 15; D gene: TRBD1; J gene: TRBJ1-4; V gene: TRBV7-2; CDR3 DNA: TGTGCCAGCAGCTTAGGGGGACAGAGTAATGAAAAACTGTTTTTT; CDR3 protein: CASSLGGQSNEKLFF
clone size: -; CDR3 length: 16; D gene: TRBD2; J gene: TRBJ2-3; V gene: TRBV5-1; CDR3 DNA: TGCGCCAGCAGCTTGGCCCCACTAGCGAGAGGAGATACGCAGTATTTT; CDR3 protein: CASSLAPLARGDTQYF
clone size: -; CDR3 length: 15; D gene: TRBD2; J gene: TRBJ2-1; V gene: TRBV7-2; CDR3 DNA: TGTGCCAGCAGCGGGACTAGCGGCTACTACAATGAGCAGTTCTTC; CDR3 protein: CASSGTSGYYNEQFF
clone size: -; CDR3 length: 16; D gene: -; J gene: TRBJ1-3; V gene: TRBV4-3; CDR3 DNA: TGCGCCAGCAGCCAAGCGGGGGTAGACTCTGGAAACACCATATATTTT; CDR3 protein: CASSQAGVDSGNTIYF
clone size: few; CDR3 length: 17; D gene: TRBD2; J gene: TRBJ2-6; V gene: TRBV5-5; CDR3 DNA: TGTGCCAGCAGACCGGGACTAGCGGGAGCTGGGGCCAACGTCCTGACTTTC; CDR3 protein: CASRPGLAGAGANVLTF
clone size: -; CDR3 length: 16; D gene: TRBD2; J gene: TRBJ2-1; V gene: TRBV5-3; CDR3 DNA: TGTGCCAGGGGACTAGCGGGGGGTAGCTCCTACAATGAGCAGTTCTTC; CDR3 protein: CARGLAGGSSYNEQFF
clone size: many; CDR3 length: 13; D gene: -; J gene: TRBJ2-3; V gene: TRBV28; CDR3 DNA: TGTGCCAGCAGTTTCGGGAGCACAGATACGCAGTATTTT; CDR3 protein: CASSFGSTDTQYF
clone size: -; CDR3 length: 16; D gene: -; J gene: TRBJ1-5; V gene: TRBV10-3; CDR3 DNA: TGTGCCATCAGTGAGTCCGCACAGTCTAGCAATCAGCCCCAGCATTTT; CDR3 protein: CAISESAQSSNQPQHF